The 7 T cell receptor beta chains reported below all come from one sample, sequenced in a study of T-cell memory formation after mild COVID-19. TCRdb re-derived calls from the 5' RACE reads in MiXCR, one entry per CDR3 protein. Here the sample spans under 650,000 distinct CDR3 sequences, about 20% being singletons. Sequenced sample: PBMCs or a T cell subset sorted from them (not recorded which). All receptors derive from an adult woman who had mild COVID-19 (a few samples of this study predate the infection). Cell type and time point are not known.

The chain combines TRBV12-3 or TRBV12-4 with TRBJ2-7; D unclear. The length of the CDR3 is 13 residues. Trimming took off 6 bases at V and 3 bases at J, with 12 bases between the two ends. CDR3 sequence (DNA): TGTGCCAGCAGGTCATCGACGTTCTACGAGCAGTACTTC. Translation: CASRSSTFYEQYF.

This clonotype appeared a few times. This sequence joins TRBV7-4 and TRBJ1-5; 9 positions match TRBD1. The germline gives CDR1 SGHVT, CDR2 SQSDAQ. The CDR3 covers 14 residues. Trimming removed 7 bases from V and 3 bases from J; junction bases left unmatched: 4. Here the CDR3 reads CASTGDRDNQPQHF. The CDR3 coding sequence is TGTGCCAGCACTGGGGACAGGGACAATCAGCCCCAGCATTTT.

This clonotype appeared a few times. In DNA form, the CDR3 reads TGTGCCAGCAGCTCAGCCCCGGCTGGCTACGAGCAGTACTTC. It yields the protein CASSSAPAGYEQYF. The chain recombines TRBV7-9 with TRBJ2-7; D is unresolved. V gave up 4 bases and J gave up 3 bases, with 13 bases separating them. In germline, CDR1 is SEHNR, CDR2 FQNEAQ (reference sequence). This CDR3 spans 14 amino acids.

This sequence joins TRBV5-1 and TRBJ2-7; D is possibly TRBD1 (5 bases). Trimming stripped 0 bases from V and 1 base from J, with 11 bases between. This CDR3 is 15 amino acids long. Germline V CDR1 and CDR2: SGHRS, YFSETQ. CDR3 sequence (DNA): TGCGCCAGCAGCTTGGAGCCAGGGCTTTCCTACGAGCAGTACTTC. It codes for CASSLEPGLSYEQYF.

Only a few counts were recorded for this clonotype. The chain is built from TRBV11-2 and TRBJ1-1; TRBD1 matches 9 bases. The ends lost 4 bases at V and 5 bases at J; junction bases unmatched: 8. The CDR3 consists of 15 residues. Germline CDR1 reads SGHAT; CDR2 reads FQNNGV. The DNA of the CDR3 is TGTGCCAGCAGCTCCGCGACAGGGGGATGGACTGAAGCTTTCTTT. Protein: CASSSATGGWTEAFF.

This clonotype was recorded a few times. The V and J genes are TRBV12-3 or TRBV12-4 and TRBJ1-5; D possibly corresponds to TRBD1 (6 bases). The CDR3 runs to 16 residues. With 3 bases removed from V and 5 bases from J, the gap between germline ends came to 17 bases. Here the CDR3 DNA reads TGTGCCAGCAGTTTGCGGGGCAGGGGAAGCGATCAGCCCCAGCATTTT. It specifies CASSLRGRGSDQPQHF.

Only a few counts were recorded for this clonotype. For the CDR3, the DNA is TGTGCCAGCAGCTCGGGACAGGGGGCCGACAATGAGCAGTTCTTC. This codes for CASSSGQGADNEQFF. J is TRBJ2-1 and V is TRBV7-6, with TRBD1 matching over 12 bases. CDR1 and CDR2 (germline): SGHVS, FNYEAQ. V lost 4 bases and J lost 5; bases outside the gene matches: 3. The CDR3 totals 15 residues.